One and the same sample provided the 11 T cell receptor beta chains below, sequenced in a study of post-analysis software for immune sequencing data. These receptors are not linked to any known antigen. General study findings and limits: Controls had lower frequencies than patients of 4 or 5 TRBV segments, which included TRBV5-6, TRBV5-1 and TRBV20-1.

TCR beta cDNA libraries included unique molecular identifiers. TCRdb passed the PCR reads through MiXCR, listing each CDR3 protein once. The sample yields roughly 600,000 distinct CDR3 sequences, roughly two fifths seen once. Sequenced material: blood. These receptors were taken from a girl aged 5-17 years with multiple sclerosis.

The chain employs TRBV5-1 and TRBJ2-5; 8 bases map to TRBD1. The germline gives CDR1 SGHRS, CDR2 YFSETQ. With V trimmed by 0 bases and J by 1 base, 5 bases remained unmatched. This CDR3 is 16 amino acids long. The CDR3 region is CASSLVDRDIQETQYF. The CDR3 DNA reads TGCGCCAGCAGCTTGGTGGACAGGGACATCCAAGAGACCCAGTACTTC.

The chain links TRBV3-1 to TRBJ1-1, with D possibly TRBD1 on 5 matching bases. The V and J ends lost 0 bases and 4 bases respectively, with 21 bases between them. Germline loops: CDR1 LGHDT, CDR2 YNNKEL (reference sequence). The CDR3 extends over 18 amino acids. The CDR3 DNA reads TGTGCCAGCAGCCAAGATAGGTCGAAGGGGCGGTTTAGCACTGAAGCTTTCTTT. Translation: CASSQDRSKGRFSTEAFF.

The chain joins TRBV7-9 to TRBJ2-1; D unclear. Between the trimmed V and J ends, which lost 7 bases and 0 bases, there was a span of 19 bases. CDR3 length: 17 residues. Germline V gene lookup returns CDR1 SEHNR and CDR2 FQNEAQ (reference sequence). CDR3 sequence reads: CASTPVGGVRSYNEQFF. The CDR3 bases are TGTGCCAGCACCCCAGTGGGCGGAGTCCGCTCCTACAATGAGCAGTTCTTC.

This clonotype showed up just a few times. The chain joins TRBV20-1 to TRBJ2-5; weak D call: TRBD2 (5 bases). The CDR3 contains 13 residues. Trimming stripped 6 bases from V and 4 bases from J, with 15 bases between. The germline gives CDR1 DFQATT, CDR2 SNEGSKA (reference sequence). CDR3 nucleotides: TGCAGTGCCCAAGGACTTTTCGGAGAGACCCAGTACTTC. Translation gives CSAQGLFGETQYF.

The CDR3 nucleotides read TGCAGCGTAGGGGACATAGCCTACGAGCAGTACTTC. Translation: CSVGDIAYEQYF. The rearrangement uses TRBV29-1 and TRBJ2-7, with a weak D call TRBD1 (6 bases). Trimming cost V 6 bases and J 2 bases, with 11 bases left between them. In germline, CDR1 is SQVTM, CDR2 ANQGSEA. The CDR3 runs to 12 residues.

This clonotype was seen a handful of times. The V gene is TRBV4-1, the J gene TRBJ1-2, with unresolved D. Germline V gene sequence: CDR1 MGHRA, CDR2 YSYEKL. The V gene lost 0 bases and the J gene lost 6 bases, with 14 bases spanning the gap. This CDR3 spans 15 amino acids. The CDR3 DNA reads TGCGCCAGCAGCCAAGATAGGCAGGAAGCAAATGGCTACACCTTC. It is translated as CASSQDRQEANGYTF.

This chain joins TRBV12-3 or TRBV12-4 and TRBJ2-5, with 7 nucleotides matching TRBD1. This CDR3 is built from 14 residues. V was clipped by 6 bases and J by 4 bases; unmatched bases: 8. The chain's CDR3 is CASSRTGYPETQYF. CDR3 DNA: TGTGCCAGCAGCAGGACAGGTTATCCAGAGACCCAGTACTTC.

J is TRBJ2-1 and V is TRBV4-1; the D is unclear. Germline loops: CDR1 MGHRA, CDR2 YSYEKL. The V gene lost 0 bases and the J gene lost 12 bases, with 6 bases spanning the gap. The length of the CDR3 is 11 residues. The CDR3 DNA is TGCGCCAGCAGCCAAGACAGTGGGCAGTTCTTC. Residues: CASSQDSGQFF.

A few counts support this clonotype. The chain links TRBV7-9 to TRBJ2-7; no definite D call. This CDR3 region has 14 residues. Germline V CDR1 and CDR2: SEHNR, FQNEAQ (reference sequence). V lost 3 bases to trimming and J lost 5 bases, with 14 bases between them. The CDR3, as DNA: TGTGCCAGCAGCTTGGAGTGGGGTACCCACGAGCAGTACTTC. Translated: CASSLEWGTHEQYF.

The chain is built from TRBV6-5 and TRBJ1-1; 11 bases agree with TRBD1. Germline loops: CDR1 MNHEY, CDR2 SVGAGI. The V gene end was trimmed by 0 bases and the J gene end by 5 bases; junction bases not matched to a gene: 2. There are 15 residues in the CDR3. The CDR3 reads CASSYSGTGGTEAFF. CDR3 sequence (DNA): TGTGCCAGCAGTTACTCCGGGACAGGGGGTACTGAAGCTTTCTTT.

The V gene is TRBV7-2, the J gene TRBJ2-4, with 7 bases fitting TRBD1. The DNA end is more similar to TRBJ2-7, so the J call may be wrong. Per germline, CDR1 SGHTA and CDR2 FQGNSA. This CDR3 contains 14 residues. The CDR3 here is CASSLYRGRYEQYF. CDR3 nucleotides: TGTGCCAGCAGCTTATACAGGGGAAGATACGAGCAGTACTTC.